A selection of T cell receptor beta chains follows, all from one sample in a study of T-cell reconstitution after alpha-beta-depleted transplantation in children. MiXCR was run by TCRdb on the PCR reads, yielding one entry per CDR3 protein. Among hundreds of thousands of distinct CDR3 sequences listed, 15% to 20% were seen once. The material was PBMCs from the stem cell graft donor, obtained from the stem cell graft. Source of these receptors: a human donor who donated a stem cell graft to a child with acute lymphoblastic leukemia. Both conserved end residues are part of each CDR3. Each record gives: V gene, D gene, J gene, clone size, CDR3 DNA, CDR3 protein. D genes are given only for firm matches. Rows may omit the clone size; those that give it use once, few, many or a size class.

V gene: TRBV12-3/TRBV12-4
D gene: -
J gene: TRBJ1-2
clone size: few
CDR3 DNA: TGTGCCAGCAGTCCCGGGGGGATCTATGGCTACACCTTC
CDR3 protein: CASSPGGIYGYTF

V gene: TRBV5-1
D gene: TRBD2
J gene: TRBJ2-1
clone size: once
CDR3 DNA: TGCGCCAGCAGCCCCGGACTAGCGGCCACCTACAATGAGCAGTTCTTC
CDR3 protein: CASSPGLAATYNEQFF

V gene: TRBV20-1
D gene: TRBD2
J gene: TRBJ2-1
clone size: few
CDR3 DNA: TGCAGTGCAAGAACGACCTTAGGGACTAGCGGGCTCAATGAGCAGTTCTTC
CDR3 protein: CSARTTLGTSGLNEQFF

V gene: TRBV29-1
D gene: -
J gene: TRBJ1-2
clone size: -
CDR3 DNA: TGCAGCGTTCTAGCGGGGGCGCGGGGCTACACCTTC
CDR3 protein: CSVLAGARGYTF

V gene: TRBV3-1
D gene: TRBD2
J gene: TRBJ2-1
clone size: few
CDR3 DNA: TGTGCCAGCAGCCAAGTCGCGCTAGCGGATTACAATGAGCAGTTCTTC
CDR3 protein: CASSQVALADYNEQFF

V gene: TRBV2
D gene: -
J gene: TRBJ2-5
clone size: few
CDR3 DNA: TGTGCCAGCAGTGAACGGCTCCTGGAGACCCAGTACTTC
CDR3 protein: CASSERLLETQYF

V gene: TRBV6-1
D gene: -
J gene: TRBJ2-7
clone size: few
CDR3 DNA: TGTGCCAGCAGTGAAGGGTCTAGCCCTTCCTACGAGCAGTACTTC
CDR3 protein: CASSEGSSPSYEQYF

V gene: TRBV7-7
D gene: TRBD2
J gene: TRBJ2-5
clone size: -
CDR3 DNA: TGTGCCAGCAGCCTCGCTAGCGGGACCTCATCTGGGACCCAGTACTTC
CDR3 protein: CASSLASGTSSGTQYF

V gene: TRBV25-1
D gene: -
J gene: TRBJ2-5
clone size: few
CDR3 DNA: TGTGCCAGGATTAAATCCGGGACACTCCAAGAGACCCAGTACTTC
CDR3 protein: CARIKSGTLQETQYF

V gene: TRBV6-1
D gene: -
J gene: TRBJ2-2
clone size: -
CDR3 DNA: TGTGCCAGCAGCCCGGGACGGACCATCACCGGGGAGCTGTTTTTT
CDR3 protein: CASSPGRTITGELFF

V gene: TRBV9
D gene: -
J gene: TRBJ2-1
clone size: -
CDR3 DNA: TGTGCCAGCAGCGTAGTTCCGGAGGGGGGGAGCAATGAGCAGTTCTTC
CDR3 protein: CASSVVPEGGSNEQFF

V gene: TRBV12-3/TRBV12-4
D gene: TRBD2
J gene: TRBJ2-5
clone size: -
CDR3 DNA: TGTGCCAGCAGTCTCGCTAGCGGGAGCCTCCAAGAGACCCAGTACTTC
CDR3 protein: CASSLASGSLQETQYF

V gene: TRBV5-1
D gene: TRBD1
J gene: TRBJ1-4
clone size: few
CDR3 DNA: TGCGCCAGCAGCGGAACAGGGGTTCCTAATGAAAAACTGTTTTTT
CDR3 protein: CASSGTGVPNEKLFF

V gene: TRBV15
D gene: -
J gene: TRBJ2-3
clone size: few
CDR3 DNA: TGTGCCACCAGCAGCGAGAGGGGCACAGATACGCAGTATTTT
CDR3 protein: CATSSERGTDTQYF

V gene: TRBV6-2/TRBV6-3
D gene: -
J gene: TRBJ2-1
clone size: -
CDR3 DNA: TGTGCCAGCAGCCCCCCGATCTTCGAGCCCCATGAGCAGTTCTTC
CDR3 protein: CASSPPIFEPHEQFF

V gene: TRBV27
D gene: -
J gene: TRBJ2-7
clone size: -
CDR3 DNA: TGTGCCAGCAGTTTATGGGGGACACAGAGCTCCTACGAGCAGTACTTC
CDR3 protein: CASSLWGTQSSYEQYF

V gene: TRBV3-1
D gene: TRBD1
J gene: TRBJ2-1
clone size: few
CDR3 DNA: TGTGCCAGCAGCCAACCGGGACAGGCTCCGCAGTTCTTC
CDR3 protein: CASSQPGQAPQFF

V gene: TRBV27
D gene: -
J gene: TRBJ2-7
clone size: many
CDR3 DNA: TGTGCCAGCAGTTGGGCCTCCTCCTACGAGCAGTACTTC
CDR3 protein: CASSWASSYEQYF

V gene: TRBV7-2
D gene: TRBD1
J gene: TRBJ1-5
clone size: -
CDR3 DNA: TGTGCCAGCAGCTTAGTTCCAGGGGGACTCAATCAGCCCCAGCATTTT
CDR3 protein: CASSLVPGGLNQPQHF

V gene: TRBV7-9
D gene: -
J gene: TRBJ2-7
clone size: many
CDR3 DNA: TGTGCCAGCAGCTTACCCGGCTCCTACGAGCAGTACTTC
CDR3 protein: CASSLPGSYEQYF

V gene: TRBV7-9
D gene: -
J gene: TRBJ1-1
clone size: -
CDR3 DNA: TGTGCCAGCAGCTTTGGGGCCGGATGGGGGAACACTGAAGCTTTCTTT
CDR3 protein: CASSFGAGWGNTEAFF

V gene: TRBV13
D gene: -
J gene: TRBJ2-5
clone size: -
CDR3 DNA: TGTGCCAGCAGCTTAAACGGGGAAGAGACCCAGTACTTC
CDR3 protein: CASSLNGEETQYF

V gene: TRBV10-3
D gene: TRBD1
J gene: TRBJ1-4
clone size: -
CDR3 DNA: TGTGCCATCAGTGGGACAGGGGTTCCCAATGAAAAACTGTTTTTT
CDR3 protein: CAISGTGVPNEKLFF

V gene: TRBV6-2/TRBV6-3
D gene: -
J gene: TRBJ2-7
clone size: -
CDR3 DNA: TGTGCCAGCAGTTACAACCGGGGGCGAGGGAACGAGCAGTACTTC
CDR3 protein: CASSYNRGRGNEQYF